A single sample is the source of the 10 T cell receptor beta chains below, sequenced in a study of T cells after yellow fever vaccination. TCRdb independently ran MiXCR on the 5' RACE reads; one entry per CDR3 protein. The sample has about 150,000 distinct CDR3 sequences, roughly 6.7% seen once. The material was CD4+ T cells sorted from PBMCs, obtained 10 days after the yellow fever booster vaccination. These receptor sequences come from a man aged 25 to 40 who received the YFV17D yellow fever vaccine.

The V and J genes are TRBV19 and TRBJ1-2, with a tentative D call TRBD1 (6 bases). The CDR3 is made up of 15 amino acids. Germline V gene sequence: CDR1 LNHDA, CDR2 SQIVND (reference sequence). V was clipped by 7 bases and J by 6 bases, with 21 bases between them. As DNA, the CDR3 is TGTGCCAGTATTCCGGGGGCAGTTTCTGGCAATGGCTACACCTTC. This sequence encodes CASIPGAVSGNGYTF. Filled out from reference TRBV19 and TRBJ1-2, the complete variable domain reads DGGITQSPKYLFRKEGQNVTLSCEQNLNHDAMYWYRQDPGQGLRLIYYSQIVNDFQKGDIAEGYSVSREKKESFPLTVTSAQKNPTAFYLCASIPGAVSGNGYTFGSGTRLTVV.

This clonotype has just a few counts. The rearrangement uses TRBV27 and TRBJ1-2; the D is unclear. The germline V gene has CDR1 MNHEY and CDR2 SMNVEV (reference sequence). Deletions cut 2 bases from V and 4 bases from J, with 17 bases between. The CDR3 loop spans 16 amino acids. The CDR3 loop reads CASSLSQVGASYGYTF. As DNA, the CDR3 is TGTGCCAGCAGTTTAAGTCAGGTGGGCGCTAGCTATGGCTACACCTTC.

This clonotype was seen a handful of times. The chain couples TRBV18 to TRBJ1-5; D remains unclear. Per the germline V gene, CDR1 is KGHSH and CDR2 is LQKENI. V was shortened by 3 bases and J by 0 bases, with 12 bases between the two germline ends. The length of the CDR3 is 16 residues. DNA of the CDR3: TGTGCCAGCTCACCGACGGAGGATTATAGCAATCAGCCCCAGCATTTT. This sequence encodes CASSPTEDYSNQPQHF. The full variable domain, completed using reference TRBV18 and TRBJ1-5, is NAGVMQNPRHLVRRRGQEARLRCSPMKGHSHVYWYRQLPEEGLKFMVYLQKENIIDESGMPKERFSAEFPKEGPSILRIQQVVRGDSAAYFCASSPTEDYSNQPQHFGDGTRLSIL.

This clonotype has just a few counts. CDR3 sequence (DNA): TGTGCCAGTAGTATATTTGGTCGGAGCGGAAGAGCCGGGGAGCTGTTTTTT. This encodes CASSIFGRSGRAGELFF. The chain couples TRBV19 to TRBJ2-2, with a tentative D call TRBD2 (5 bases). V lost 2 bases and J lost 6, with 19 bases in between. The CDR3 loop spans 17 amino acids. Germline loops: CDR1 LNHDA, CDR2 SQIVND (reference sequence).

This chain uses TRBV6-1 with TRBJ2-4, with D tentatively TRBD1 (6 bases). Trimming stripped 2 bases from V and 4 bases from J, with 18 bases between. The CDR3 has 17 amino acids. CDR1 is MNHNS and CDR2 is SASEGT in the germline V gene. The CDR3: CASSELLQGGFKNIQYF. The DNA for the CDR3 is TGTGCCAGCAGTGAACTTCTACAGGGTGGCTTTAAAAACATTCAGTACTTC.

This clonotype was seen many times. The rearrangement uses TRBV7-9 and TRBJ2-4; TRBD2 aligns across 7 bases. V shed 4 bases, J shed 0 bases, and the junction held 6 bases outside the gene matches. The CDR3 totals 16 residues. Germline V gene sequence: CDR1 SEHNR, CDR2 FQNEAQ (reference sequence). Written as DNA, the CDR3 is TGTGCCAGCAGCTATACGACTAGCCGAGCCAAAAACATTCAGTACTTC. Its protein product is CASSYTTSRAKNIQYF. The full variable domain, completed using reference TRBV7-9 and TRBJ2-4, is DTGVSQNPRHKITKRGQNVTFRCDPISEHNRLYWYRQTLGQGPEFLTYFQNEAQLEKSRLLSDRFSAERPKGSFSTLEIQRTEQGDSAMYLCASSYTTSRAKNIQYFGAGTRLSVL.

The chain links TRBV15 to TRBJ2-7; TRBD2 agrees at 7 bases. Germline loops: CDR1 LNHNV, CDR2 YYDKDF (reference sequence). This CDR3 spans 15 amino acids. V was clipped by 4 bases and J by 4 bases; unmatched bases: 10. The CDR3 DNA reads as TGTGCCACCAGCACTCGGACTAGTCGGGCGTACGAGCAGTACTTC. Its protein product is CATSTRTSRAYEQYF. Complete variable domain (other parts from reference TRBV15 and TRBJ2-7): DAMVIQNPRYQVTQFGKPVTLSCSQTLNHNVMYWYQQKSSQAPKLLFHYYDKDFNNEADTPDNFQSRRPNTSFCFLDIRSPGLGDTAMYLCATSTRTSRAYEQYFGPGTRLTVT.

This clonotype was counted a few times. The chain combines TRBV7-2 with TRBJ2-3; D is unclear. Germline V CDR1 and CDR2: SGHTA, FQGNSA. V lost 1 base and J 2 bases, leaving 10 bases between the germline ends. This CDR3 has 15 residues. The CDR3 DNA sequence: TGTGCCAGCAGCTTAGGGTGGGCGATCACAGATACGCAGTATTTT. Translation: CASSLGWAITDTQYF.

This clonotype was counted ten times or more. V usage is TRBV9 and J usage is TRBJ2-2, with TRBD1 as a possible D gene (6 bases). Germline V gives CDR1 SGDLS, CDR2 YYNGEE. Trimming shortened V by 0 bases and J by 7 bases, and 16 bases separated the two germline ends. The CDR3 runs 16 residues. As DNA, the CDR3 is TGTGCCAGCAGCGTAGTAGGGGGAAATCCCAACGGGGAGCTGTTTTTT. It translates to CASSVVGGNPNGELFF.

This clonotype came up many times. The CDR3 sequence is CASSLERGETQYF. The CDR3, as DNA: TGCGCCAGCAGCTTGGAAAGGGGAGAGACCCAGTACTTC. The chain links TRBV5-1 to TRBJ2-5; D may be TRBD1 (5 bases). Germline V gene sequence: CDR1 SGHRS, CDR2 YFSETQ. V was shortened by 0 bases and J by 4 bases, with 7 bases between the two germline ends. The CDR3 spans 13 residues. The entire variable domain, with the rest obtained from reference TRBV5-1 and TRBJ2-5, is as follows: KAGVTQTPRYLIKTRGQQVTLSCSPISGHRSVSWYQQTPGQGLQFLFEYFSETQRNKGNFPGRFSGRQFSNSRSEMNVSTLELGDSALYLCASSLERGETQYFGPGTRLLVL.